These 11 T cell receptor beta chains were all obtained from the same sample, sequenced in a study of blood T cell repertoires in COVID-19. Some clones are missing from TCRdb's copy, which holds only in-frame ones; the method was immunoSEQ multiplex PCR. The sample carries around 68,000 clones, roughly 81% recorded once. Material: peripheral blood. Every receptor here comes from a human donor in a cohort sampled during active COVID-19.

The V call is TRBV29-1, the J call TRBJ2-5; 7 bases match TRBD1. The V segment lost 5 bases and the J segment 3 bases; nucleotides outside the gene matches: 6. The CDR3 loop spans 13 amino acids. Germline assignment: CDR1 SQVTM and CDR2 ANQGSEA. CDR3 DNA: TGCAGCGTTCCGGGACAGATTAAAGAGACCCAGTACTTC. As protein: CSVPGQIKETQYF.

V is TRBV9 and J is TRBJ2-1; 8 positions match TRBD2. This CDR3 has 15 amino acids. Trimming removed 4 bases from V and 4 bases from J; junction bases left unmatched: 7. Germline-derived CDR1 and CDR2 are SGDLS and YYNGEE. CDR3 loop: CASSLQRGPYNEQFF. The CDR3 region has the DNA TGTGCCAGCAGCTTACAGCGGGGGCCTTACAATGAGCAGTTCTTC.

The CDR3 sequence: CASSHRESNQPQHF. DNA for the CDR3: TGTGCCAGCAGCCACAGGGAATCGAATCAGCCCCAGCATTTT. The chain carries TRBV7-9 and TRBJ1-5, with D possibly TRBD1 on 6 matching bases. Germline CDR1 and CDR2: SEHNR and FQNEAQ (reference sequence). V was clipped by 5 bases and J by 4 bases, with 12 bases between them. There are 14 residues in the CDR3.

Only one count was recorded for this clone. The CDR3 sequence: CASSLGGLAATGELFF. CDR3 nucleotide sequence: TGTGCCAGCAGCTTAGGGGGACTAGCGGCCACCGGGGAGCTGTTTTTT. The rearrangement links TRBV11-3 to TRBJ2-2; 11 bases map to TRBD2. Germline CDR1 SGHNT, CDR2 YENEEA. V shed 1 base and J 4 bases; nucleotides not matched to a gene: 2. This CDR3 spans 16 amino acids.

V is TRBV6-5 and J is TRBJ2-7, with D possibly TRBD1 on 6 matching bases. The CDR3 covers 14 residues. Germline assignment: CDR1 MNHEY and CDR2 SVGAGI. Trimming stripped 7 bases from V and 1 base from J, with 14 bases between. CDR3: CASTGMDSSYEQYF. CDR3 coding DNA: TGTGCCAGCACCGGTATGGACAGTTCCTACGAGCAGTACTTC.

This chain connects TRBV27 to TRBJ2-3, with D possibly TRBD1 on 6 matching bases. Germline values: CDR1 MNHEY, CDR2 SMNVEV (reference sequence). This CDR3 contains 15 residues. The germline V and J ends were trimmed by 2 bases and 0 bases, with 9 bases remaining between them. The CDR3 DNA is TGTGCCAGCAGTTTACTGGGGGCGAGCACAGATACGCAGTATTTT. Amino acids: CASSLLGASTDTQYF.

The V call is TRBV21-1, the J call TRBJ2-5; the D call of TRBD2 is as the table states it, not checked on the DNA. TRBV21-1 has pseudogene status. The CDR3 is 17 residues long. CDR3 protein: CASSKVWPQRIQETQYF. The CDR3 DNA sequence: TGTGCCAGCAGCAAAGTTTGGCCGCAGCGGATTCAAGAGACCCAGTACTTC.

The chain is built from TRBV29-1 and TRBJ1-5; 7 positions match TRBD1. CDR3 length: 13 residues. V shed 5 bases, J shed 5 bases, and the junction held 6 bases outside the gene matches. Looked up from germline, CDR1 is SQVTM and CDR2 is ANQGSEA. This chain's CDR3 is CSVQQGTDQPQHF. The CDR3 nucleotides read TGCAGCGTTCAACAGGGGACTGATCAGCCCCAGCATTTT.

The chain employs TRBV4-3 and TRBJ2-1; D possibly corresponds to TRBD2 (6 bases). Germline V gene lookup returns CDR1 LGHNA and CDR2 YSLEER. Between the trimmed V and J ends, which lost 2 bases and 9 bases, there was a span of 14 bases. CDR3 length: 14 residues. CDR3 sequence: CASSQQSGVGEQFF. CDR3 sequence (DNA): TGCGCCAGCAGCCAACAGTCGGGAGTTGGTGAGCAGTTCTTC.

The rearrangement joins TRBV27 to TRBJ2-7, with 11 bases matching TRBD2. CDR3 size: 17 residues. Trimming removed 5 bases from V and 1 base from J; junction bases left unmatched: 10. Per germline, CDR1 MNHEY and CDR2 SMNVEV (reference sequence). The CDR3 DNA follows: TGTGCCAGCAGTCCACAGCCACCTAGCGGGAGGTCCTACGAGCAGTACTTC. Its translation: CASSPQPPSGRSYEQYF.

About this clone: One end of the junction varies from germline; a read error may be responsible. The chain joins TRBV5-1 to TRBJ2-7; unclear D gene. Germline V gene sequence: CDR1 SGHRS, CDR2 YFSETQ. CDR3 length: 13 residues. CDR3 protein: CASSPTPQDSWNF. The CDR3 DNA sequence: TGCGCCAGCAGCCCCACCCCCCAGGATTCCTGGAACTTC.